This passage covers 18 T cell receptor beta chains from one sample sequenced in a study of blood T cell repertoires in COVID-19. Produced via immunoSEQ multiplex PCR; TCRdb's table is partial and in-frame only. The table has 200,000 to 250,000 clones, more than 80% seen once; the top ten hold around 3.2%. Sequencing used PBMCs or T cells enriched from blood (not recorded which). The source is a woman aged 18-29 years in a cohort exposed to, infected with or recovered from COVID-19 (not recorded which).

V usage is TRBV7-2 and J usage is TRBJ1-2; 8 positions agree with TRBD1. The CDR3 is made up of 15 amino acids. Germline V gives CDR1 SGHTA, CDR2 FQGNSA. V lost 0 bases, J lost 6 bases, and 6 bases stayed unmatched. CDR3 coding DNA: TGTGCCAGCAGCTTAGCTCTTGACAGGGGACATGGCTACACCTTC. Translating it yields CASSLALDRGHGYTF.

This chain connects TRBV4-2 to TRBJ1-6; D possibly corresponds to TRBD1 (6 bases). The germline V gene has CDR1 LGHNA and CDR2 YNFKEQ. The V and J ends lost 1 base and 10 bases respectively, with 14 bases between them. CDR3 size: 15 residues. CDR3 region: CASSQGTVTDSPLHF. DNA of the CDR3: TGTGCCAGCAGCCAAGGGACAGTCACGGACTCACCCCTCCACTTT.

This clone was seen a single time. The chain carries TRBV7-9 and TRBJ1-3; D unclear. V lost 3 bases to trimming and J lost 3 bases, with 9 bases between them. The germline V gene encodes CDR1 SEHNR and CDR2 FQNEAQ (reference sequence). The CDR3 has 14 residues. The CDR3 DNA reads as TGTGCCAGCAGCTTCGGGAAATTTGGAAACACCATATATTTT. Translating gives CASSFGKFGNTIYF.

V and J are TRBV20-1 and TRBJ1-2; D is unresolved. CDR1 is DFQATT and CDR2 is SNEGSKA in the germline V gene (reference sequence). CDR3 length: 11 residues. V gave up 3 bases and J gave up 8 bases, with 10 bases separating them. CDR3 amino acids: CSASFQAGYTF. The CDR3, as DNA: TGCAGTGCTAGTTTCCAGGCAGGCTACACCTTC.

V gene TRBV7-9 combines with J gene TRBJ1-4, with 8 bases aligning to TRBD1. J was trimmed by 8 bases and V by 3 bases; bases with no gene match: 5. The CDR3 has 14 amino acids. Germline CDR1 and CDR2: SEHNR and FQNEAQ (reference sequence). Here the CDR3 DNA reads TGTGCCAGCAGCTTGGCAGGGGGCAGCGAAAAACTGTTTTTT. The encoded protein is CASSLAGGSEKLFF.

This chain links TRBV9 with TRBJ2-2, with 7 nucleotides matching TRBD1. V lost 4 bases to trimming and J lost 6 bases; unmatched junction nucleotides: 6. Germline V gene lookup returns CDR1 SGDLS and CDR2 YYNGEE. The CDR3 spans 14 residues. The CDR3 spells CASSSDQGAGELFF. Here the CDR3 DNA reads TGTGCCAGCAGCTCGGACCAGGGGGCCGGGGAGCTGTTTTTT.

In nucleotides, the CDR3 is TGTGCCAGCAGCCCTAGAGGCGGGGAGGGAGAAAAACTGTTTTTT. Encoded protein: CASSPRGGEGEKLFF. This chain connects TRBV9 to TRBJ1-4, with D uncertain. The CDR3 loop spans 15 amino acids. V gave up 4 bases and J gave up 8 bases, with 18 bases separating them. The germline V gene encodes CDR1 SGDLS and CDR2 YYNGEE.

This clone was detected only once. The chain links TRBV3-1 (or the pseudogene TRBV3-2) to TRBJ1-5; no reliable D call. Germline-derived CDR1 and CDR2 are LGHDT and YNNKEL (reference sequence). V lost 4 bases to trimming and J lost 1 base, with 8 bases between them. This CDR3 spans 14 amino acids. In DNA form, the CDR3 reads TGTGCCAGCAGCCGAAAAACAAGCAATCAGCCCCAGCATTTT. Amino acids: CASSRKTSNQPQHF.

In this sample, this clone is medium-sized (0.01 to 0.1%). The chain recombines TRBV2 with TRBJ1-3; no reliable D call. This CDR3 comprises 12 residues. Trimming took off 7 bases at V and 0 bases at J, with 4 bases between the two ends. Germline V gene data show CDR1 as SNHLY and CDR2 as FYNNEI. The CDR3 DNA follows: TGTGCCAGCATATACTCTGGAAACACCATATATTTT. Its protein is CASIYSGNTIYF.

The CDR3: CASSLSGVRMNTEAFF. CDR3 nucleotide sequence: TGTGCCAGCAGTTTATCAGGGGTTAGGATGAACACTGAAGCTTTCTTT. The rearrangement joins TRBV27 to TRBJ1-1, with D maybe TRBD1 (5 bases). Trimming took 0 bases from V and 0 from J, leaving 11 bases between them. CDR1 is MNHEY and CDR2 is SMNVEV in the germline V gene (reference sequence). This CDR3 spans 16 amino acids.

To note about this clone: A read error may account for a junction end that differs from germline. The chain is built from TRBV29-1 and TRBJ2-1, with D maybe TRBD2 (7 bases). Germline V gene sequence: CDR1 SQVTM, CDR2 ANQGSEA. The CDR3 totals 14 residues. CDR3: CSFEGGTSYNEQFF. CDR3 nucleotide sequence: TGCAGCTTTGAGGGGGGGACATCCTACAATGAGCAGTTCTTC.

The chain combines TRBV27 with TRBJ1-2; D gene ambiguous. The CDR3 is made up of 14 amino acids. CDR1 is MNHEY and CDR2 is SMNVEV in the germline V gene (reference sequence). V was cut by 0 bases and J by 1 base, with 6 bases left in between. The DNA of the CDR3 is TGTGCCAGCAGTTTATCGCGGGGTAACTATGGCTACACCTTC. Protein product: CASSLSRGNYGYTF.

The chain uses TRBV27 and TRBJ2-7; maybe TRBD1 (5 bases). Trimming took 4 bases from V and 0 from J, leaving 7 bases between them. The CDR3 has 13 residues. The germline gives CDR1 MNHEY, CDR2 SMNVEV (reference sequence). The CDR3 DNA reads as TGTGCCAGCAGTTGGGGCAACTCCTACGAGCAGTACTTC. Translation: CASSWGNSYEQYF.

The V gene is TRBV5-1, the J gene TRBJ1-4; 7 positions agree with TRBD1. The CDR3 sequence is 16 residues long. Germline lookup yields CDR1 SGHRS and CDR2 YFSETQ. The junction had 5 bases not matched to a gene; V was cut back by 0 bases and J by 3 bases. The CDR3 spells CASSLGDSPSNEKLFF. As DNA, the CDR3 is TGCGCCAGCAGCTTGGGGGACAGTCCTTCTAATGAAAAACTGTTTTTT.

J is TRBJ2-1 and V is TRBV30, with TRBD2 as a possible D gene (6 bases). The CDR3 is 11 residues long. CDR1 is GTSNPN, CDR2 SVGIG, per germline (reference sequence). Between the trimmed V and J ends, which lost 5 bases and 7 bases, there was a span of 9 bases. CDR3 sequence (DNA): TGTGCCTGGGCACTAGCAAATGAGCAGTTCTTC. The encoded protein is CAWALANEQFF.

This clone was detected only a few times. V gene TRBV4-2 combines with J gene TRBJ2-1; 8 bases agree with TRBD1. The V gene's germline CDR1 is LGHNA and CDR2 YNFKEQ. V lost 0 bases to trimming and J lost 2 bases; unmatched junction nucleotides: 3. The CDR3 length is 16 residues. Here the CDR3 DNA reads TGTGCCAGCAGCCAAGATTTACAGGGGGCCTACAATGAGCAGTTCTTC. It encodes CASSQDLQGAYNEQFF.

V and J are TRBV2 and TRBJ1-6; D gene ambiguous. The V end lost 6 bases, the J end lost 8 bases, and 8 bases lay between the germline ends. There are 12 residues in the CDR3. Germline CDR1 reads SNHLY; CDR2 reads FYNNEI. Here the CDR3 reads CASRAEDSPLHF. In DNA, the CDR3 is TGTGCCAGCAGGGCAGAAGATTCACCCCTCCACTTT.

V and J are TRBV6-5 and TRBJ1-1, with TRBD1 matching 7 bases. The germline V gene encodes CDR1 MNHEY and CDR2 SVGAGI. This CDR3 region has 12 residues. V gave up 6 bases and J gave up 9 bases; unmatched junction bases: 7. CDR3 amino acids: CASRFQQGQAFF. In DNA, the CDR3 is TGTGCCAGCAGATTCCAACAGGGGCAAGCTTTCTTT.